The rows below give T cell receptor beta chains drawn from one sample of a study of human T cells and chemical hapten exposure. TCRdb ran MiXCR on the RACE reads and lists one entry per CDR3 protein. Of roughly 190,000 distinct CDR3 sequences in the sample, 20% to 25% were seen once. The source was whole blood, collected in connection with sensitization to the hapten diphenylcyclopropenone (DPC). The receptor source for this set is a woman in her forties or fifties with alopecia areata. Some clones in this sample may be carry-over from other donors' samples. The CDR3 runs from the conserved cysteine through the conserved F or W. The order of the fields is clone size, D gene, V gene, J gene, CDR3 protein, CDR3 DNA. The D gene is left open where the match is weak. The size entry is marked missing in some rows and otherwise reads once, few, many or a size class.

>many|.|TRBV12-3/TRBV12-4|TRBJ2-7
CASSTSAPYEQYF
TGTGCCAGCAGCACATCGGCGCCCTACGAGCAGTACTTC
>few|TRBD2|TRBV18|TRBJ2-1
CASSPGLLAVNEQFF
TGTGCCAGCTCACCGGGACTGCTAGCGGTCAATGAGCAGTTCTTC
>few|.|TRBV29-1|TRBJ1-1
CSVEGGQAFF
TGCAGCGTTGAAGGCGGGCAGGCTTTCTTT
>.|TRBD2|TRBV20-1|TRBJ2-7
CSGGLAGGREQYF
TGCAGTGGGGGACTAGCGGGAGGTCGTGAGCAGTACTTC
>few|.|TRBV3-1|TRBJ2-1
CASSQVRANEQFF
TGTGCCAGCAGCCAAGTACGAGCAAATGAGCAGTTCTTC
>many|.|TRBV24-1|TRBJ2-2
CATTGITGELFF
TGTGCCACCACGGGTATAACCGGGGAGCTGTTTTTT
>few|.|TRBV10-3|TRBJ2-5
CAIRNPGQIETQYF
TGTGCCATCAGAAATCCTGGACAAATAGAGACCCAGTACTTC
>.|.|TRBV5-1|TRBJ1-3
CASSLEGGLPGNTIYF
TGCGCCAGCAGCTTGGAGGGGGGCTTACCTGGAAACACCATATATTTT
>.|.|TRBV21-1|TRBJ2-5
CAAPPTSGITETQYF
TGTGCCGCGCCCCCCACTAGCGGGATTACAGAGACCCAGTACTTC
>.|.|TRBV28|TRBJ1-5
CASSLYGAGVIFNQPQHF
TGTGCCAGCAGTTTATATGGGGCAGGGGTTATTTTCAATCAGCCCCAGCATTTT
>.|TRBD2|TRBV5-1|TRBJ2-3
CASSLAAGSTDTQYF
TGCGCCAGCAGCTTGGCAGCGGGAAGTACAGATACGCAGTATTTT